This T cell receptor beta chain was retrieved from a study of OX40 agonist ivuxolimab in advanced cancers. V lost 6 bases, J lost 10 bases, and 16 bases lay in between. This CDR3 region has 12 residues. CDR1 and CDR2 (germline): MDHEN, SYDVKM. With respect to this clone: The antigen remains undetermined.

Study-level findings and limits: Some patients who did not respond also had low normalized T-cell clonal expansion.

Using immunoSEQ multiplex PCR, the repertoire was profiled, and TCRdb retains in-frame clones only, with some absent. Of some 30,000 clones listed, 81% are singletons. This TCR was recovered from an adult with an advanced solid tumor such as melanoma, head and neck, liver or kidney cancer. Sequencing was performed on CD4+ or CD8+ T cells sorted from blood, taken in a trial of the OX40 agonist ivuxolimab. The V call is TRBV28, the J call TRBJ2-7; D is uncertain. CDR3 protein: CASRMNIGTQYF. For the CDR3, the DNA is TGTGCCAGCAGGATGAACATCGGAACACAGTACTTC.